This TCR beta chain originates from a study of cytomegalovirus exposure and HLA in healthy donors. Study-wide results and caveats: Among the CMV-associated chains, a few were confirmed in vitro as specific for CMV antigens. When analyzed later, the rates of TCR association showed variation by HLA locus, with DRB1 the most and HLA-C the fewest. Fewer N-insertions (relative to the roughly 720-donor mean) were reportedly seen in an Asian-associated ancestry cluster in a later analysis.

Donors had nominal health at sampling but likely had unrecorded immune exposures. A multiplex PCR was run with 60 Vbeta primers and 13 Jbeta primers. Sequencing was performed with immunoSEQ multiplex PCR; in TCRdb, only in-frame clones are kept and a portion is missing. The sample holds about 89,000 clones, 76% seen once. This clone was seen more than once but under ten times. Its specificity is unknown. The source material was PBMCs. This sequence originates from a male donor in good health and CMV-seronegative.

CDR3 loop: CASSLYGNTEAFF. The CDR3 DNA sequence: TGTGCCAGCAGTTTATACGGGAACACTGAAGCTTTCTTT. The chain employs TRBV28 and TRBJ1-1, with D unresolved. The CDR3 has 13 residues. Deletions cut 1 base from V and 1 base from J, with 4 bases between. The germline V gene encodes CDR1 MDHEN and CDR2 SYDVKM.